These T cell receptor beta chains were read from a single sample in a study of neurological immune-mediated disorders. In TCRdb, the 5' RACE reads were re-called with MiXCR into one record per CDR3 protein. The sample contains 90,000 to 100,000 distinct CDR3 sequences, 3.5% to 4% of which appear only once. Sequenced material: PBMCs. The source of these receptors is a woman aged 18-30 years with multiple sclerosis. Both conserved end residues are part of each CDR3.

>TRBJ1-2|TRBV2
CASVETEPGGYTF
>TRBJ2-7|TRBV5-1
CASSSLLAYEQYF
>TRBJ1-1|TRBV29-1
CSVGTSGGAAFF
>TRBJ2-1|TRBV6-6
CASSYSIMVSAVDEQFF
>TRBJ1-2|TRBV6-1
CASSGLSYYGYTF
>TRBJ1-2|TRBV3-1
CASSQVNQGGGYTF
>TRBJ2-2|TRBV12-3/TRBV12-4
CASSGRGVTGELFF
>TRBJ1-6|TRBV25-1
CASSEYMGASSPLHF
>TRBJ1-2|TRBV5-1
CASSTGRVNYGYTF
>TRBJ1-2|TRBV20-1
CSAKTGYSYGYTF
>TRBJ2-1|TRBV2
CASSRGSYNEQFF